Listed below are T cell receptor beta chains from one sample, sequenced in a study of cytomegalovirus exposure and HLA in healthy donors. TCRdb's table, derived via immunoSEQ multiplex PCR, lists solely in-frame clones and lacks some. Among some 110,000 clones listed, approximately 60% were seen once. Sequences were obtained from PBMCs. The receptor source for this set is a woman in her 30s in good health and CMV-seronegative. Each CDR3 is given with its conserved first and last residue. Each record gives: V gene, J gene, D gene, clone size, CDR3 DNA, CDR3 protein. D genes are given only for firm matches. Clone size is stated in some rows and not others, as once, few, many or a class when expanded.

v_call: TRBV28
j_call: TRBJ2-1
d_call: TRBD2
clone_size: once
cdr3_nt: TGTGCCAGCAGAGAAGCGGGAGGGCCCGATGAGCAGTTCTTC
cdr3_aa: CASREAGGPDEQFF

v_call: TRBV5-4
j_call: TRBJ1-1
d_call: TRBD1
clone_size: -
cdr3_nt: TGTGCCAGCAGCCGGACAGGGAAGGAGGCTGAAGCTTTCTTT
cdr3_aa: CASSRTGKEAEAFF

v_call: TRBV5-4
j_call: TRBJ2-7
d_call: TRBD2
clone_size: few
cdr3_nt: TGTGCCAGCAGCCCGACTAGCGGGAGGGCCCACGAGCAGTACTTC
cdr3_aa: CASSPTSGRAHEQYF

v_call: TRBV9
j_call: TRBJ1-2
d_call: -
clone_size: -
cdr3_nt: TGTGCCAGCAGCGTCTCAGGCGCAGGGGGCTACACCTTC
cdr3_aa: CASSVSGAGGYTF

v_call: TRBV6-5
j_call: TRBJ2-3
d_call: -
clone_size: -
cdr3_nt: TGTGCCAGCAGGGTGTGGGGCGCAGATACGCAGTATTTT
cdr3_aa: CASRVWGADTQYF

v_call: TRBV4-2
j_call: TRBJ2-3
d_call: -
clone_size: -
cdr3_nt: TGTGCCAGCAGCCAAGAACGCATCGGGGATACGCAGTATTTT
cdr3_aa: CASSQERIGDTQYF

v_call: TRBV9
j_call: TRBJ2-1
d_call: -
clone_size: -
cdr3_nt: TGTGCCAGCAGCGTAGTAGCCTTGGGGGGTAGAGCCTACAATGAGCAGTTCTTC
cdr3_aa: CASSVVALGGRAYNEQFF

v_call: TRBV14
j_call: TRBJ1-3
d_call: TRBD1
clone_size: -
cdr3_nt: TGTGCCAGCAGCCAGCTCCAGGGGGCTCGTGGAAACACCATATATTTT
cdr3_aa: CASSQLQGARGNTIYF

v_call: TRBV5-1
j_call: TRBJ2-7
d_call: -
clone_size: -
cdr3_nt: TGCGCCAGCAGCTTGGGGACATACTACGAGCAGTACTTC
cdr3_aa: CASSLGTYYEQYF

v_call: TRBV28
j_call: TRBJ1-2
d_call: TRBD1
clone_size: few
cdr3_nt: TGTGCCAGCAGACGACCCCTAGGCGGGACAGGGGGCTATGGCTACACCTTC
cdr3_aa: CASRRPLGGTGGYGYTF

v_call: TRBV14
j_call: TRBJ2-1
d_call: TRBD2
clone_size: few
cdr3_nt: TGTGCCAGCAGCCGGACTAGCGGGAGTCGTGAGCAGTTCTTC
cdr3_aa: CASSRTSGSREQFF

v_call: TRBV27
j_call: TRBJ2-7
d_call: TRBD2
clone_size: once
cdr3_nt: TGTGCCAGCAGTTTCTTAGCGGGAGGATTCTCCTACGAGCAGTACTTC
cdr3_aa: CASSFLAGGFSYEQYF

v_call: TRBV9
j_call: TRBJ2-4
d_call: -
clone_size: -
cdr3_nt: TGTGCCAGCAGCTCCCGAAAGGGGGACCCTAACATTCAGTACTTC
cdr3_aa: CASSSRKGDPNIQYF

v_call: TRBV27
j_call: TRBJ1-5
d_call: -
clone_size: -
cdr3_nt: TGTGCCAGCAGTTCCCCCCTCAGGGGAAGCAATCAGCCCCAGCATTTT
cdr3_aa: CASSSPLRGSNQPQHF

v_call: TRBV13
j_call: TRBJ1-1
d_call: -
clone_size: -
cdr3_nt: TGTGCCAGCAGCTTAGCTCCAACAGGGCCTCGTCCCACTGAAGCTTTCTTT
cdr3_aa: CASSLAPTGPRPTEAFF